The 17 T cell receptor beta chains given below trace back to one sample, sequenced in a study of regulatory T cells in long-lasting Graves disease. Construction of TCR beta libraries relied on iRepertoire HTBI primers and on Arm-PCR targeting CDR3 regions. TCRdb processed the multiplex PCR reads anew with MiXCR; each CDR3 protein has one entry. The sample carries roughly 450,000 distinct CDR3 sequences, about a quarter recorded once. Described time point: persistent/refractory GD, antithyroid drugs over 5 years with positive TRAb. TCR sequences were obtained from RNA taken from PBMCs. The source was peripheral blood mononuclear cells (PBMCs), collected when the disease was refractory, from a patient treated with antithyroid drugs. The source is a female donor with Graves disease.

Regarding this clonotype: An end of the junction does not agree with germline; a read error may underlie this. The chain recombines TRBV2 with TRBJ2-1, with 9 bases that match TRBD1. Germline V gives CDR1 SNHLY, CDR2 FYNNEI. This CDR3 has 15 residues. CDR3 protein: CASREGTGIDNEQFF. CDR3 bases: TGTGCCAGCCGTGAAGGGACAGGGATTGACAATGAGCAGTTCTTC.

Only a few counts were recorded for this clonotype. The chain has TRBV30 and TRBJ1-5; TRBD1 matches 7 bases. V lost 3 bases, J lost 3 bases, and 5 bases stayed unmatched. The CDR3 has 14 residues. Germline V gives CDR1 GTSNPN, CDR2 SVGIG (reference sequence). The CDR3 region is CAWSFDRVNQPQHF. In DNA, the CDR3 is TGTGCCTGGAGCTTCGACAGGGTCAATCAGCCCCAGCATTTT.

CDR3 residues: CASSLASGNAEQYF. DNA of the CDR3: TGCGCCAGCAGCTTGGCTAGCGGGAACGCCGAGCAGTACTTC. The V call is TRBV5-1, the J call TRBJ2-7, with TRBD2 matching 9 bases. Germline V gives CDR1 SGHRS, CDR2 YFSETQ. Trimming cost V 0 bases and J 6 bases; bases outside gene matches: 4. CDR3 length: 14 residues.

This clonotype was seen more than once but under ten times. This chain's CDR3 is CASSRGTPNTEAFF. The DNA for the CDR3 is TGTGCCAGCAGTCGCGGGACACCGAACACTGAAGCTTTCTTT. This chain joins TRBV12-3 or TRBV12-4 and TRBJ1-1; D is perhaps TRBD1 (6 bases). Trimming removed 5 bases from V and 1 base from J, with 11 bases in between. The CDR3 is 14 residues long.

This clonotype was recorded many times. V is TRBV28 and J is TRBJ1-5; TRBD1 aligns across 10 bases. Trimming at V came to 7 bases and at J to 9 bases, leaving 15 bases not matched to a gene. Germline lookup yields CDR1 MDHEN and CDR2 SYDVKM. This CDR3 comprises 16 residues. CDR3 DNA sequence: TGTGCCAGCACCAATACCGGGACAGGGGAGGTTGGGCCCCAGCATTTT. Protein: CASTNTGTGEVGPQHF.

Here the CDR3 reads CASNVGQAFLTEAFF. In nucleotides, the CDR3 is TGTGCCAGTAACGTGGGACAGGCTTTCCTTACTGAAGCTTTCTTT. The chain has TRBV19 and TRBJ1-1; TRBD1 aligns across 8 bases. Trimming cost V 7 bases and J 5 bases; bases outside gene matches: 12. This CDR3 spans 15 amino acids. Germline-derived CDR1 and CDR2 are LNHDA and SQIVND (reference sequence).

This chain joins TRBV7-2 and TRBJ1-1; D uncertain. V lost 9 bases, J lost 12 bases, and 17 bases lay in between. Germline CDR1 SGHTA, CDR2 FQGNSA. This CDR3 spans 11 amino acids. The CDR3 region has the DNA TGTGCCAGTAGCCAGCGGGTCCACCCTTTCTTT. This sequence encodes CASSQRVHPFF.

For this clonotype: It may be a read error: a sequence one base away is much more abundant. J is TRBJ2-5 and V is TRBV11-2; no definite D call. From germline, CDR1 is SGHAT and CDR2 FQNNGV. CDR3 length equals 11 residues. DNA of the CDR3: TGTGTCAGCAGTATTATTGAGACCCAGTACTTC. Translating it yields CVSSIIETQYF.

This clonotype was seen more than once but under ten times. The chain carries TRBV20-1 and TRBJ2-5; D remains unclear. This CDR3 has 15 residues. V was pared by 5 bases and J by 1 base, with 17 bases between. Looked up from germline, CDR1 is DFQATT and CDR2 is SNEGSKA (reference sequence). CDR3 in DNA: TGCAGTGCTCGAATGGGTTCCGGCGTCCAAGAGACCCAGTACTTC. Translating it yields CSARMGSGVQETQYF.

In this sample, this clonotype turned up a few times. The chain links TRBV7-2 to TRBJ2-7, with 9 bases fitting TRBD2. CDR3 length: 14 amino acids. Germline-derived CDR1 and CDR2 are SGHTA and FQGNSA. V gave up 4 bases and J gave up 3 bases; unmatched junction bases: 4. This CDR3 reads CASSSLAGVYEQYF. CDR3 nucleotide sequence: TGTGCCAGCAGCTCCTTAGCGGGGGTCTACGAGCAGTACTTC.

This clonotype was recorded at least ten times. The chain has TRBV2 and TRBJ2-2; TRBD1 matches 7 bases. The V gene end was trimmed by 5 bases and the J gene end by 1 base; junction bases not matched to a gene: 4. The germline CDR1 and CDR2 sequences are SNHLY and FYNNEI. The CDR3 contains 15 residues. In DNA form, the CDR3 reads TGTGCCAGCAGTTCCCGACAGGGGAACACCGGGGAGCTGTTTTTT. This codes for CASSSRQGNTGELFF.

The gene calls are TRBV2 and TRBJ1-5, with TRBD1 matching over 10 bases. CDR1 is SNHLY, CDR2 FYNNEI, per germline. Germline trimming cut 6 bases from V and 6 bases from J; bases unmatched to any gene: 5. CDR3 length: 14 amino acids. The DNA of the CDR3 is TGTGCCAGCAGGAGACAGGGGGCGGGTCAGCCCCAGCATTTT. Its translation: CASRRQGAGQPQHF.

This clonotype was found a few times. Relative to the germline gene, one junction end is altered; a read error may explain this. The chain joins TRBV5-5 to TRBJ1-1, with D uncertain. Germline lookup yields CDR1 SGHKS and CDR2 YYEKEE (reference sequence). The CDR3 runs 13 residues. CDR3 sequence: CANSLEGNTEAFF. The CDR3 DNA is TGTGCCAACAGCTTGGAGGGGAACACTGAAGCTTTCTTT.

The chain links TRBV12-3 or TRBV12-4 to TRBJ2-2; D might be TRBD2 (6 bases). The CDR3 covers 13 residues. The ends were cut back, 10 bases at V and 5 bases at J, with 14 bases in the middle. As DNA, the CDR3 is TGTGCCATCCGGGAGCTAGGGACCGGGGAGCTGTTTTTT. Its protein product is CAIRELGTGELFF.

This rearrangement joins TRBV25-1 to TRBJ2-1, with TRBD1 matching 9 bases. The CDR3 has 15 amino acids. Germline CDR1 is MGHDK and CDR2 is SYGVNS. The trim removed 6 bases at V and 7 bases at J, leaving 10 bases unmatched. The CDR3 is CASSQPGQGVNEQFF. The CDR3 nucleotides read TGTGCCAGCAGCCAACCGGGACAGGGAGTTAATGAGCAGTTCTTC.

This clonotype was counted ten times or more. CDR3 nucleotide sequence: TGTGCCAGCAGTTTAACGGGGAGCTCCAATCAGCCCCAGCATTTT. Translation: CASSLTGSSNQPQHF. This rearrangement joins TRBV28 to TRBJ1-5; no definite D call. Trimming removed 2 bases from V and 3 bases from J, with 11 bases in between. Germline V lookup: CDR1 MDHEN, CDR2 SYDVKM. The CDR3 totals 15 residues.

There are many counts of this clonotype. This sequence joins TRBV12-3 or TRBV12-4 and TRBJ2-2; D unresolved. The CDR3 is 13 residues long. Trimming shortened V by 6 bases and J by 6 bases, and 11 bases separated the two germline ends. The CDR3 sequence is CASRSRRAGELFF. CDR3 coding DNA: TGTGCCAGCAGATCTAGACGCGCCGGGGAGCTGTTTTTT.